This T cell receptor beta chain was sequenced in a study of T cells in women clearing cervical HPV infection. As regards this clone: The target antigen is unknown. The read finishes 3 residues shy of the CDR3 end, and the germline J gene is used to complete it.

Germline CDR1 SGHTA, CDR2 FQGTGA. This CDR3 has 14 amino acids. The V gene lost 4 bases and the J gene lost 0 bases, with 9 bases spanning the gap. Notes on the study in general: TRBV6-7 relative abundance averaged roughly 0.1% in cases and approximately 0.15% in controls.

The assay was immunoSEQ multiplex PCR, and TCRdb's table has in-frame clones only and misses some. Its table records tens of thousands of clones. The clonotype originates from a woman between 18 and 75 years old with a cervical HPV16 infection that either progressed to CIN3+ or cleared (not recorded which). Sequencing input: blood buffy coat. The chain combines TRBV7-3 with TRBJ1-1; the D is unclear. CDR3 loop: CASSSRVLNTEAFF. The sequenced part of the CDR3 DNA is TGTGCCAGCAGCTCCCGCGTTCTGAACACTGAA.